What follows is one T cell receptor (beta chain) and its context. TCRdb keeps only in-frame clones here, not all; method: immunoSEQ multiplex PCR. The repertoire has about 170,000 clones, around 80% of them found once; the top ten carry approximately 18%. This entry comes from a study of blood T cell repertoires in COVID-19. About the study: The samples span acute and convalescent COVID-19 from the United States, Italy and Spain. Sources were T cells, B-cell-depleted T cells, or PBMCs; the material itself was cDNA or gDNA.

The trim removed 1 base at V and 8 bases at J, leaving 6 bases unmatched. Germline V gives CDR1 SGHVS, CDR2 FNYEAQ. The length of the CDR3 is 14 residues. The genes are TRBV7-6 and TRBJ1-2, with 8 bases fitting TRBD1. Sequencing input: peripheral blood. The clonotype comes from a woman aged 65 to 85 who had recovered from COVID-19. The chain's CDR3 is CASSLGQGAPGYTF. The CDR3 DNA sequence: TGTGCCAGCAGCTTAGGGCAGGGGGCGCCCGGCTACACCTTC.